A selection of T cell receptor beta chains follows, all from one sample in a study of blood T cells in healthy people across ages. TCRdb reprocessed the 5' RACE reads with MiXCR, giving one entry per CDR3 protein. The profile shows about 2 million distinct CDR3 sequences, 49% of them singletons. Sequenced input: blood. The receptors were gathered from a woman between 40 and 55 years old in good health. CDR3s include the opening cysteine and the closing phenylalanine or tryptophan. The D gene is left open where the match is weak.

>TRBD2|TRBV7-2|TRBJ2-4
CASSLAPLAGGLIAKNIQYF
>-|TRBV29-1|TRBJ2-1
CSPPGRDKVSSYNEQFF
>TRBD2|TRBV7-3|TRBJ2-1
CASSLSPGGPWNEQFF
>TRBD1|TRBV5-1|TRBJ1-4
CASSLDRVQGATNEKLFF
>-|TRBV6-5|TRBJ1-2
CASSLQKNYGYTF
>-|TRBV20-1|TRBJ1-2
CSTRDGPYGYTF
>TRBD2|TRBV7-9|TRBJ2-7
CASSSPGLGRYEQYF
>TRBD2|TRBV10-3|TRBJ2-5
CAISGGGHGETQYF
>-|TRBV6-2/TRBV6-3|TRBJ2-1
CASSQLVSEQFF
>TRBD2|TRBV28|TRBJ2-1
CASSLFSGGGSSYNEQFF
>TRBD2|TRBV28|TRBJ2-1
CASSPHTSGSYNEQFF
>-|TRBV7-9|TRBJ1-1
CASSLVGGRSTEAFF
>TRBD1|TRBV5-8|TRBJ2-6
CASSWDSAGANVLTF
>-|TRBV20-1|TRBJ1-2
CSAPRLREGYGYTF
>TRBD1|TRBV27|TRBJ2-1
CASSLSLTGGNEQFF
>-|TRBV29-1|TRBJ2-5
CSVEDLQNQETQYF
>-|TRBV6-2/TRBV6-3|TRBJ2-4
CASSYEAFGKNIQYF
>-|TRBV6-2/TRBV6-3|TRBJ2-7
CATGPIYEQYF
>-|TRBV9|TRBJ2-3
CASSPRTGPPTDTQYF
>-|TRBV6-5|TRBJ2-1
CASSYSSRGTYNEQFF
>TRBD2|TRBV12-3/TRBV12-4|TRBJ2-5
CASNRGEETQYF
>TRBD1|TRBV27|TRBJ1-4
CAIPGQESEKLFF
>TRBD2|TRBV18|TRBJ2-5
CASSPPKSSGGSETQYF
>-|TRBV12-3/TRBV12-4|TRBJ2-3
CASVRRGGPDTQYF
>TRBD2|TRBV9|TRBJ2-3
CASSVLAGGPGDTQYF
>-|TRBV6-5|TRBJ2-3
CASSTLGQVTDAQYF
>-|TRBV7-2|TRBJ1-5
CASRPGGGSNQPQHF
>TRBD1|TRBV12-3/TRBV12-4|TRBJ2-1
CASSSRGLGSYNEQFF
>TRBD1|TRBV10-1|TRBJ1-2
CASKQDRVLGGYTF
>-|TRBV6-6|TRBJ1-1
CASKVGDTEAFF
>-|TRBV11-2|TRBJ2-7
CATPTDEYTYEQYF
>TRBD1|TRBV29-1|TRBJ1-2
CSVEGTGGMGYTF
>-|TRBV21-1|TRBJ2-3
CASSKAQKEGTQYF
>TRBD2|TRBV25-1|TRBJ2-3
CASSDLAADTQYF
>-|TRBV2|TRBJ2-7
CASSEGRYSYEQYF
>TRBD2|TRBV4-1|TRBJ2-1
CASSQVPLLAETYNERFF
>TRBD1|TRBV20-1|TRBJ2-1
CSAAGQGVYNEQFF
>-|TRBV5-5|TRBJ2-6
CASSFTGVGANVLTF
>TRBD2|TRBV7-2|TRBJ2-5
CASSLFAGGPISETQYF
>-|TRBV7-2|TRBJ2-1
CASSSSDWGYEQFF
>-|TRBV6-1|TRBJ1-1
CASSEPQGRAFF
>-|TRBV20-1|TRBJ2-1
CSASEAWRVSNNEQFF
>-|TRBV9|TRBJ1-2
CASSEGAGDYGYTF
>TRBD1|TRBV20-1|TRBJ1-1
CSALNRDRVAVTEAFF
>TRBD2|TRBV7-2|TRBJ2-5
CASSTVSGGGETQYF
>TRBD1|TRBV29-1|TRBJ1-1
CSVDRDSRGEAFF
>TRBD2|TRBV11-2|TRBJ2-5
CASSLTAGGKETQYF
>-|TRBV6-6|TRBJ1-2
CASSAPGRTLNYGYTF
>-|TRBV27|TRBJ1-6
CASSQGSYNSPLHF
>-|TRBV5-6|TRBJ2-7
CASSSVSEPYEQYF
>-|TRBV27|TRBJ2-5
CASSPPPFGTQYF